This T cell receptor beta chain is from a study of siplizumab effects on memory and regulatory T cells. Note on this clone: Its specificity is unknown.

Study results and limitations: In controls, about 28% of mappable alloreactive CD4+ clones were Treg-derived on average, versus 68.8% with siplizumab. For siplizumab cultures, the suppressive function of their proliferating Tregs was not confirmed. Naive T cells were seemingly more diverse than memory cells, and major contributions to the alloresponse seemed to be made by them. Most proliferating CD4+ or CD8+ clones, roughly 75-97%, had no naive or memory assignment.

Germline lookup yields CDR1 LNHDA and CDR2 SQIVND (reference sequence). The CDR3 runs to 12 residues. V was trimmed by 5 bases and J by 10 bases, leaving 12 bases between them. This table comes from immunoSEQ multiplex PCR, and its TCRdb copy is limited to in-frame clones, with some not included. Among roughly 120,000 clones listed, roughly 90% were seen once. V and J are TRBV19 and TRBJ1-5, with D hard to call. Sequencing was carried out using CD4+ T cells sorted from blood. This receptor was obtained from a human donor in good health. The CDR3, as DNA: TGTGCCAGTAGTCCAACGCCCGGACCCCAGCATTTT. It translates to CASSPTPGPQHF.